The 20 T cell receptor beta chains given below trace back to one sample, sequenced in a study of T-cell reconstitution after alpha-beta-depleted transplantation in children. Unique molecular identifiers tagged the TCRbeta library. Via MiXCR, TCRdb re-called the PCR reads, giving one row per CDR3 protein. The table records roughly 670,000 distinct CDR3 sequences, under 15% of them present only once. The sample consisted of PBMCs, taken before TCRalphabeta/CD19-depleted stem cell transplant. Receptors were obtained from a girl between 2 and 10 years old with congenital amegakaryocytic thrombocytopenia, due to receive a stem cell transplant.

The sample holds many counts of this clonotype. The V call is TRBV4-1, the J call TRBJ1-4; a weak D match, TRBD1 (5 bases). Per the germline V gene, CDR1 is MGHRA and CDR2 is YSYEKL. Trimming removed 4 bases at V and 0 bases at J, with 9 bases between. The CDR3 is 15 amino acids. The CDR3 DNA sequence: TGCGCCAGCAGCCCTCTGACAGCAACTAATGAAAAACTGTTTTTT. Encoded protein: CASSPLTATNEKLFF.

The sample holds many counts of this clonotype. The chain is built from TRBV27 and TRBJ2-2; 11 bases are shared with TRBD2. CDR3 length: 14 amino acids. Germline loops: CDR1 MNHEY, CDR2 SMNVEV (reference sequence). Trimming cost V 7 bases and J 6 bases; bases outside gene matches: 4. In DNA form, the CDR3 reads TGTGCCAGCAAAATAGCGGGAGGGCCCGGGGAGCTGTTTTTT. Amino acids: CASKIAGGPGELFF.

CDR3 nucleotides: TGTGCCAGCAGCTTAGGGCTAGCGGGTACAACGAACACCGGGGAGCTGTTTTTT. The encoded protein is CASSLGLAGTTNTGELFF. This rearrangement joins TRBV11-1 to TRBJ2-2; 8 bases match TRBD2. With 1 base clipped from V and 0 bases from J, the junction kept 7 bases outside the gene matches. CDR3 size: 18 residues. The germline gives CDR1 SGHAT, CDR2 FQDESV (reference sequence).

The chain links TRBV12-3 or TRBV12-4 to TRBJ1-5; no clear D gene. The V end was cut by 6 bases, the J end by 4 bases, with 10 bases between. The CDR3 contains 13 residues. CDR3 DNA: TGTGCCAGCAGCAATGGGCCTAATCAGCCCCAGCATTTT. Translated, it gives CASSNGPNQPQHF.

This clonotype was picked up many times. Here the CDR3 reads CASSYHHTGGAFF. CDR3 nucleotides: TGTGCCAGCAGTTATCATCACACAGGGGGAGCTTTCTTT. The rearrangement links TRBV6-5 to TRBJ1-1; 8 bases line up with TRBD1. This CDR3 is built from 13 residues. V shed 3 bases and J 10 bases; nucleotides not matched to a gene: 7. Germline CDR1 and CDR2: MNHEY and SVGAGI.

The sample holds many counts of this clonotype. The J gene is TRBJ1-2, the V gene TRBV5-1; D is possibly TRBD1 (5 bases). CDR1 and CDR2 (germline): SGHRS, YFSETQ. V lost 2 bases, J lost 4 bases, and 15 bases lay in between. This CDR3 is 15 amino acids long. DNA of the CDR3: TGCGCCAGCAGCTTTATTGACAGAGAAGCCTATGGCTACACCTTC. Protein sequence: CASSFIDREAYGYTF.

The chain has TRBV10-3 and TRBJ2-5; D is unclear. The CDR3 spans 13 residues. CDR1 and CDR2 from the germline V gene are ENHRY and SYGVKD. Trimming took off 3 bases at V and 3 bases at J, with 8 bases between the two ends. CDR3 nucleotide sequence: TGTGCCATCAGTGACCAGTCCGAAGAGACCCAGTACTTC. Protein sequence: CAISDQSEETQYF.

A few counts support this clonotype. The V call is TRBV29-1, the J call TRBJ2-3; 11 nucleotides align to TRBD2. The CDR3 extends over 14 amino acids. CDR1 is SQVTM and CDR2 is ANQGSEA in the germline V gene. Trimming cost V 6 bases and J 5 bases; bases outside gene matches: 7. DNA for the CDR3: TGCAGCGTCCTTACTAGCGGGAGTAGAGATACGCAGTATTTT. Translated, it gives CSVLTSGSRDTQYF.

This clonotype showed up many times. The DNA of the CDR3 is TGCAGTGCTAGAGAACAGGGGACCTCTCCCTTGGGAGCTTTCTTT. This codes for CSAREQGTSPLGAFF. The chain combines TRBV20-1 with TRBJ1-1, with 7 bases matching TRBD1. CDR1 DFQATT and CDR2 SNEGSKA come from the germline V gene (reference sequence). CDR3 size: 15 residues. V lost 0 bases to trimming and J lost 10 bases; unmatched junction nucleotides: 14.

At least ten counts were recorded for this clonotype. The V gene is TRBV5-1, the J gene TRBJ2-7; D may be TRBD2 (5 bases). There are 14 residues in the CDR3. V was clipped by 2 bases and J by 4 bases, with 13 bases between them. The germline CDR1 and CDR2 sequences are SGHRS and YFSETQ. The CDR3 region is CASSFEGEAYEQYF. In DNA form, the CDR3 reads TGCGCCAGCAGCTTTGAGGGAGAGGCTTACGAGCAGTACTTC.

This clonotype was seen a handful of times. This chain uses TRBV19 with TRBJ2-2; D is unresolved. Germline V gene sequence: CDR1 LNHDA, CDR2 SQIVND (reference sequence). This CDR3 spans 14 amino acids. V was clipped by 6 bases and J by 8 bases, with 16 bases between them. The CDR3 DNA is TGTGCCAGTAGCGAGGAATCGGATGCGGGGGAGCTGTTTTTT. Protein: CASSEESDAGELFF.

This clonotype was seen many times. The V gene is TRBV6-2 or TRBV6-3, the J gene TRBJ2-3; TRBD2 might be the D (5 bases). The length of the CDR3 is 13 residues. Trimming cost V 2 bases and J 4 bases, with 7 bases left between them. Germline V CDR1 and CDR2: MNHEY, SVGEGT. The CDR3: CASSYAGPDTQYF. As DNA, the CDR3 is TGTGCCAGCAGTTACGCGGGCCCAGATACGCAGTATTTT.

This chain uses TRBV29-1 with TRBJ2-1; 12 bases align to TRBD2. CDR3 length equals 17 residues. Germline CDR1 reads SQVTM; CDR2 reads ANQGSEA. V lost 6 bases, J lost 1 base, and 10 bases stayed unmatched. The CDR3 here is CSVSGTSGSPSYNEQFF. The CDR3 DNA sequence: TGCAGCGTGAGTGGGACTAGCGGGTCACCTTCCTACAATGAGCAGTTCTTC.

The chain couples TRBV9 to TRBJ2-1, with 9 bases identical to TRBD2. CDR3 length: 15 amino acids. CDR1 is SGDLS, CDR2 YYNGEE, per germline. V shed 2 bases and J 8 bases; nucleotides not matched to a gene: 8. The CDR3 here is CASSVRVAGVYEQFF. CDR3 coding DNA: TGTGCCAGCAGCGTTAGGGTAGCGGGAGTCTATGAGCAGTTCTTC.

This chain connects TRBV29-1 to TRBJ2-1; 9 bases match TRBD2. Germline CDR1 is SQVTM and CDR2 is ANQGSEA. The CDR3 is made up of 12 amino acids. Trimming at V came to 8 bases and at J to 8 bases, leaving 7 bases not matched to a gene. The CDR3: CSLVLAGDEQFF. CDR3 DNA sequence: TGCAGCTTAGTGTTAGCGGGAGATGAGCAGTTCTTC.

This sequence joins TRBV27 and TRBJ2-5, with 9 bases lining up with TRBD1. Trimming at V came to 2 bases and at J to 2 bases, leaving 6 bases not matched to a gene. The CDR3 runs to 16 residues. Germline V CDR1 and CDR2: MNHEY, SMNVEV (reference sequence). As DNA, the CDR3 is TGTGCCAGCAGTTTAATGGGGACAGGGCTTCAAGAGACCCAGTACTTC. Its protein product is CASSLMGTGLQETQYF.

Comments on this clonotype: This clone may be a read error of a much larger clone one base away. V gene TRBV29-1 combines with J gene TRBJ2-3, with D possibly TRBD2 on 5 matching bases. The germline V gene has CDR1 SQVTM and CDR2 ANQGSEA. The CDR3 length is 14 residues. CDR3 in amino acids: CSPYVREATDMQYF. Here the CDR3 DNA reads TGCAGCCCATATGTGAGGGAAGCAACAGATATGCAGTATTTT.

The rearrangement uses TRBV5-1 and TRBJ2-1; 12 bases align to TRBD2. CDR1 is SGHRS and CDR2 is YFSETQ in the germline V gene. Trimming at V came to 4 bases and at J to 12 bases, leaving 8 bases not matched to a gene. The CDR3 has 14 residues. CDR3 DNA sequence: TGCGCCAGCAGCGAGGGACTAGCGGGCCGGAGGCAGTTCTTC. Residues: CASSEGLAGRRQFF.

This clonotype was observed a few times. The genes are TRBV11-2 and TRBJ2-1; TRBD2 matches 12 bases. Germline loops: CDR1 SGHAT, CDR2 FQNNGV. Losses at the gene ends were 1 base for V and 6 bases for J; bases not matched to a gene: 4. The length of the CDR3 is 16 residues. The CDR3 here is CASSLVLAGGINEQFF. CDR3 nucleotides: TGTGCCAGCAGCTTAGTTCTAGCGGGAGGGATCAATGAGCAGTTCTTC.

Here the CDR3 reads CASSGDDGGGGYTF. CDR3 DNA: TGCGCCAGCAGCGGAGATGACGGGGGGGGCGGCTACACCTTC. V usage is TRBV5-1 and J usage is TRBJ1-2, with D perhaps matching TRBD1 (6 bases). V lost 4 bases to trimming and J lost 8 bases, with 18 bases between them. There are 14 residues in the CDR3. CDR1 SGHRS and CDR2 YFSETQ come from the germline V gene.